A single sample is the source of the 24 T cell receptor beta chains below, sequenced in a study of blood T cell repertoires in COVID-19. Profiled with immunoSEQ multiplex PCR; TCRdb holds only in-frame clones, not every one. This table has 150,000 to 200,000 clones, roughly 80% appearing once. Material: peripheral blood. The receptors derive from a man between 60 and 75 years old with acute or convalescent COVID-19.

The chain joins TRBV5-1 to TRBJ2-3; 8 bases map to TRBD2. The CDR3 contains 16 residues. The V gene end was trimmed by 4 bases and the J gene end by 0 bases; junction bases not matched to a gene: 7. Germline CDR1 is SGHRS and CDR2 is YFSETQ. The CDR3 DNA is TGCGCCAGCAGCACCCTTAGCGGGGCCAGCACAGATACGCAGTATTTT. Amino acid sequence: CASSTLSGASTDTQYF.

CDR3 residues: CASSYLPGEGNQPQHF. DNA of the CDR3: TGTGCCAGCAGTTACTTACCGGGGGAAGGCAATCAGCCCCAGCATTTT. This chain uses TRBV6-2 or TRBV6-3 with TRBJ1-5; D is possibly TRBD1 (5 bases). The CDR3 is 16 amino acids. Germline V gene sequence: CDR1 MNHEY, CDR2 SVGEGT. Trimming took off 1 base at V and 2 bases at J, with 12 bases between the two ends.

CDR3 bases: TGTGCCAGCAGCGCCGGCGGGGGGGCCTACAATGAGCAGTTCTTC. This gives the protein CASSAGGGAYNEQFF. The chain is built from TRBV9 and TRBJ2-1; 9 bases agree with TRBD2. The CDR3 loop spans 15 amino acids. The V gene end was trimmed by 3 bases and the J gene end by 2 bases; junction bases not matched to a gene: 3. The germline V gene has CDR1 SGDLS and CDR2 YYNGEE.

The rearrangement joins TRBV27 to TRBJ1-1, with D possibly TRBD1 on 6 matching bases. Germline assignment: CDR1 MNHEY and CDR2 SMNVEV (reference sequence). This CDR3 contains 14 residues. The V end lost 5 bases, the J end lost 1 base, and 11 bases lay between the germline ends. In DNA, the CDR3 is TGTGCCAGCAGTATTGACAGGCGGAACACTGAAGCTTTCTTT. Protein sequence: CASSIDRRNTEAFF.

The rearrangement links TRBV5-1 to TRBJ2-1; 12 positions match TRBD2. This CDR3 spans 16 amino acids. Germline CDR1 SGHRS, CDR2 YFSETQ. Germline trimming cut 4 bases from V and 5 bases from J; bases unmatched to any gene: 7. In DNA form, the CDR3 reads TGCGCCAGCAGCCTACCCACTAGCGGGGGGAACAATGAGCAGTTCTTC. It yields the protein CASSLPTSGGNNEQFF.

The chain has TRBV7-9 and TRBJ2-7; tentative D call: TRBD1 (6 bases). V gave up 0 bases and J gave up 5 bases, with 8 bases separating them. The length of the CDR3 is 13 residues. Germline lookup yields CDR1 SEHNR and CDR2 FQNEAQ (reference sequence). The chain's CDR3 is CASSLANRDEQYF. In DNA form, the CDR3 reads TGTGCCAGCAGCTTAGCGAACAGGGACGAGCAGTACTTC.

The genes are TRBV13 and TRBJ2-3; tentatively, D is TRBD1 (5 bases). V lost 4 bases, J lost 0 bases, and 11 bases lay in between. Germline CDR1 is PRHDT and CDR2 is FYEKMQ (reference sequence). The CDR3 covers 15 residues. CDR3 DNA sequence: TGTGCCAGCAGCTATTGGGGCAGCAGCACAGATACGCAGTATTTT. This sequence encodes CASSYWGSSTDTQYF. The complete variable domain, with remaining parts taken from reference TRBV13 and TRBJ2-3, reads AAGVIQSPRHLIKEKRETATLKCYPIPRHDTVYWYQQGPGQDPQFLISFYEKMQSDKGSIPDRFSAQQFSDYHSELNMSSLELGDSALYFCASSYWGSSTDTQYFGPGTRLTVL.

The CDR3 spells CASSTGTNLQYEQYF. DNA of the CDR3: TGTGCCAGCAGCACCGGGACTAATCTTCAGTACGAGCAGTACTTC. The chain combines TRBV5-4 with TRBJ2-7, with TRBD2 matching over 7 bases. This CDR3 region has 15 residues. Germline-derived CDR1 and CDR2 are SGHNT and YYREEE (reference sequence). With V trimmed by 4 bases and J by 4 bases, 11 bases remained unmatched.

This clone was detected only a few times. The chain carries TRBV9 and TRBJ2-1; 9 bases are shared with TRBD2. The J segment lost 4 bases and the V segment lost 4 bases, leaving 9 bases of the junction unmatched. Germline CDR1 reads SGDLS; CDR2 reads YYNGEE. There are 16 residues in the CDR3. The CDR3 DNA reads as TGTGCCAGCAGCCCCCAAGCGGGGGGAGATTACAATGAGCAGTTCTTC. Translating it yields CASSPQAGGDYNEQFF.

This sequence joins TRBV7-2 and TRBJ2-7, with D possibly matching TRBD1 (6 bases). This CDR3 contains 12 residues. The germline V gene encodes CDR1 SGHTA and CDR2 FQGNSA. Trimming cost V 1 base and J 10 bases, with 11 bases left between them. CDR3 in amino acids: CASSLVAGVQYF. The CDR3 nucleotides read TGTGCCAGCAGCTTAGTGGCAGGGGTACAGTACTTC.

A remark on this clone: A read error may account for a junction end that differs from germline. The V call is TRBV7-3, the J call TRBJ1-1, with 7 bases aligning to TRBD1. The CDR3 contains 15 residues. The germline V gene has CDR1 SGHTA and CDR2 FQGTGA. Written as DNA, the CDR3 is TGTGCCGGCAGATCGACCGGGACAGTGAACACTGAAGCTTTCTTT. Its translation is CAGRSTGTVNTEAFF.

V is TRBV7-9 and J is TRBJ1-5; 7 positions agree with TRBD1. Germline assignment: CDR1 SEHNR and CDR2 FQNEAQ (reference sequence). V dropped 2 bases and J dropped 5; count of bases not matched to a gene: 12. The CDR3 loop spans 17 amino acids. CDR3 coding DNA: TGTGCCAGCAGCTTACCACAGGGGAAAGGGTTGTATCAGCCCCAGCATTTT. The encoded protein is CASSLPQGKGLYQPQHF. The full variable domain, with the rest looked up from reference TRBV7-9 and TRBJ1-5, is DTGVSQNPRHKITKRGQNVTFRCDPISEHNRLYWYRQTLGQGPEFLTYFQNEAQLEKSRLLSDRFSAERPKGSFSTLEIQRTEQGDSAMYLCASSLPQGKGLYQPQHFGDGTRLSIL.

The chain couples TRBV30 to TRBJ2-1; TRBD2 aligns across 10 bases. The CDR3 contains 14 residues. V lost 0 bases and J lost 7; bases outside the gene matches: 3. CDR1 is GTSNPN, CDR2 SVGIG, per germline (reference sequence). CDR3 loop: CAWSVLAGENEQFF. CDR3 sequence (DNA): TGTGCCTGGAGTGTCCTAGCGGGAGAGAATGAGCAGTTCTTC.

The chain employs TRBV7-9 and TRBJ1-4; D call uncertain. The V gene's germline CDR1 is SEHNR and CDR2 FQNEAQ (reference sequence). The CDR3 length is 15 residues. V was cut by 3 bases and J by 8 bases, with 16 bases left in between. The CDR3 loop reads CASSFLGREGEKLFF. CDR3 nucleotides: TGTGCCAGCAGCTTCTTAGGGAGAGAAGGGGAAAAACTGTTTTTT.

This rearrangement joins TRBV6-5 to TRBJ1-5; tentative D call: TRBD1 (5 bases). Germline CDR1 reads MNHEY; CDR2 reads SVGAGI. Trimming removed 6 bases from V and 1 base from J, with 13 bases in between. The CDR3 runs 15 residues. The CDR3 DNA reads as TGTGCCAGCAGCCCCGGCGGACAAAGCAATCAGCCCCAGCATTTT. Amino acid sequence: CASSPGGQSNQPQHF.

The chain recombines TRBV27 with TRBJ2-1, with 14 bases matching TRBD2. There are 17 residues in the CDR3. CDR1 MNHEY and CDR2 SMNVEV come from the germline V gene (reference sequence). Trimming removed 5 bases from V and 10 bases from J; junction bases left unmatched: 13. CDR3 in amino acids: CASSVTPGTSGRYEQFF. The DNA for the CDR3 is TGTGCCAGCAGTGTGACACCCGGGACTAGCGGGAGATACGAGCAGTTCTTC.

The chain carries TRBV9 and TRBJ2-1, with TRBD2 matching 13 bases. Trimming cost V 1 base and J 7 bases; bases outside gene matches: 2. The CDR3 is made up of 15 amino acids. CDR1 is SGDLS, CDR2 YYNGEE, per germline. For the CDR3, the DNA is TGTGCCAGCAGCGTATGGACTAGCGGGAGAAATGAGCAGTTCTTC. It is translated as CASSVWTSGRNEQFF.

V usage is TRBV6-2 or TRBV6-3 and J usage is TRBJ1-6; D may be TRBD1 (6 bases). Per the germline V gene, CDR1 is MNHEY and CDR2 is SVGEGT. V was trimmed by 4 bases and J by 0 bases, leaving 19 bases between them. The CDR3 loop spans 19 amino acids. The chain's CDR3 is CASSFSRWGRSSYNSPLHF. The DNA for the CDR3 is TGTGCCAGCAGTTTTTCTCGCTGGGGGCGAAGCTCCTATAATTCACCCCTCCACTTT.

V and J are TRBV6-5 and TRBJ2-7; 8 nucleotides match TRBD1. Trimming cost V 2 bases and J 2 bases; bases outside gene matches: 5. The CDR3 is made up of 15 amino acids. The V gene's germline CDR1 is MNHEY and CDR2 SVGAGI. The DNA for the CDR3 is TGTGCCAGCAGTTACCCGGGACAGGACACCTACGAGCAGTACTTC. It codes for CASSYPGQDTYEQYF.

The genes are TRBV5-5 and TRBJ1-6; D possibly corresponds to TRBD1 (6 bases). Trimming took off 4 bases at V and 7 bases at J, with 18 bases between the two ends. Germline V CDR1 and CDR2: SGHKS, YYEKEE (reference sequence). The CDR3 is made up of 16 amino acids. The CDR3 DNA follows: TGTGCCAGCAGCCCAGAAACAGGGATGGGAAATTCACCCCTCCACTTT. It encodes CASSPETGMGNSPLHF.

The chain recombines TRBV7-3 with TRBJ2-3, with a weak D call TRBD2 (6 bases). There are 15 residues in the CDR3. Trimming cost V 5 bases and J 6 bases, with 18 bases left between them. Germline CDR1 SGHTA, CDR2 FQGTGA. CDR3 nucleotides: TGTGCCAGCAGCAATGAGGGCGGGGCCAGGGATACGCAGTATTTT. It yields the protein CASSNEGGARDTQYF.

The rearrangement joins TRBV4-3 to TRBJ1-3, with TRBD1 identical over 7 bases. The junction had 2 bases not matched to a gene; V was cut back by 0 bases and J by 0 bases. CDR3 size: 16 residues. The V gene's germline CDR1 is LGHNA and CDR2 YSLEER. The DNA for the CDR3 is TGCGCCAGCAGCCAAGATAGGGACAGCTCTGGAAACACCATATATTTT. This gives the protein CASSQDRDSSGNTIYF.

The V call is TRBV7-2, the J call TRBJ2-3, with 14 bases that match TRBD2. CDR3 length: 17 amino acids. Trimming removed 5 bases from V and 4 bases from J; junction bases left unmatched: 8. Germline V lookup: CDR1 SGHTA, CDR2 FQGNSA. The CDR3: CASSPPGTSGGSDTQYF. The CDR3 DNA reads as TGTGCCAGCAGCCCCCCAGGGACTAGCGGGGGTTCAGATACGCAGTATTTT. Supplemented by reference TRBV7-2 and TRBJ2-3, the full variable domain reads GAGVSQSPSNKVTEKGKDVELRCDPISGHTALYWYRQSLGQGLEFLIYFQGNSAPDKSGLPSDRFSAERTGGSVSTLTIQRTQQEDSAVYLCASSPPGTSGGSDTQYFGPGTRLTVL.

The CDR3 is CATSDDRAPDTQYF. The CDR3 DNA is TGTGCCACCAGTGATGACAGGGCCCCAGATACGCAGTATTTT. The chain has TRBV24-1 and TRBJ2-3; 7 bases are a match to TRBD1. V lost 3 bases, J lost 4 bases, and 3 bases stayed unmatched. The CDR3 runs 14 residues. CDR1 and CDR2 (germline): KGHDR, SFDVKD.